This T cell receptor beta chain was sequenced during a study of cytomegalovirus exposure and HLA in healthy donors. Both 60 Vbeta primers and 13 Jbeta primers went into the PCR. Produced via immunoSEQ multiplex PCR; TCRdb's table is partial and in-frame only. The sample shows approximately 140,000 clones, roughly 83% of them seen only once. CDR1 is MRHNA and CDR2 is SNTAGT in the germline V gene. CDR3 length equals 12 residues. Trimming took 4 bases from V and 8 from J, leaving 10 bases between them. The study's findings and limits: Apart from CMV serostatus, no immune exposure information was available.

Points on this clone: Its specificity is not known.

The chain links TRBV6-4 to TRBJ2-3; tentatively, D is TRBD2 (5 bases). This clonotype originated in a girl aged 2-15 years in good health and CMV-seronegative. The specimen was PBMCs. The CDR3 DNA reads as TGTGCCAGCAGTGGCCCAGGAGGTACGCAGTATTTT. Residues: CASSGPGGTQYF.